The rows below give T cell receptor beta chains drawn from one sample of a study of cytomegalovirus exposure and HLA in healthy donors. Sequencing used immunoSEQ multiplex PCR; TCRdb keeps in-frame clones, though not all of them. The data contain around 220,000 clones, approximately 70% of them singletons. The sample was PBMCs. The receptors shown here come from a woman aged 30 to 39 in good health and CMV-seronegative. CDR3s leave out the opening cysteine and the closing phenylalanine or tryptophan. The D gene is left open where the match is weak. Clone size is given for some rows only: seen once, a few or many times, or a class if the clone is expanded.

clone size,V gene,D gene,J gene,CDR3 protein
-,TRBV5-6,-,TRBJ2-1,ASSLDFAGTYNEQF
-,TRBV7-6,TRBD2,TRBJ2-7,ASSDGTSGREQY
-,TRBV25-1,-,TRBJ2-4,ASSLKRGNIQY
-,TRBV2,-,TRBJ2-7,ASMEGYEQY
-,TRBV14,-,TRBJ1-6,ASQNRDSYNSPLH
once,TRBV27,TRBD1,TRBJ1-2,ASSRQGNYGYT
-,TRBV5-6,-,TRBJ2-7,ASSFYGGSYEQY
-,TRBV19,-,TRBJ1-1,ASSSGFTEAF
-,TRBV6-6,TRBD2,TRBJ2-5,ASSLLAGGIGTQY
-,TRBV30,TRBD1,TRBJ1-3,AYRTGPFSGTTIY
-,TRBV5-4,TRBD2,TRBJ2-2,ASKASGGPDTGELF
-,TRBV27,-,TRBJ2-7,ASSWSRSYEQY
few,TRBV5-1,-,TRBJ1-4,ASSLGGQPEKLF
-,TRBV18,-,TRBJ2-2,ASSQQLNTGELF
-,TRBV4-1,-,TRBJ1-6,ASSQVRTGPSPLH
few,TRBV9,-,TRBJ1-4,ASSVGPATNEKLF
-,TRBV2,TRBD1,TRBJ1-1,ASTMDRGQNTEAF
-,TRBV5-8,-,TRBJ1-1,ASSAAGPGRTEAF
-,TRBV6-5,-,TRBJ1-2,ASRWLYGYT
-,TRBV5-1,TRBD1,TRBJ1-2,ASSLGGTGPYGYT
few,TRBV6-1,-,TRBJ1-5,ASRRDISNQPQH
-,TRBV19,-,TRBJ1-1,ASSISGATEAF
-,TRBV19,-,TRBJ2-1,ASSIDQYNEQF
-,TRBV19,-,TRBJ1-2,ASSISRTAANYGYT
-,TRBV19,-,TRBJ2-7,ASSPSPGSRRYEQY
-,TRBV5-4,-,TRBJ2-3,ASTPQGGRTDTQY
-,TRBV27,TRBD1,TRBJ1-2,ASSPRQGLNYGYT
-,TRBV2,-,TRBJ2-7,ASRLVSGEQY
-,TRBV27,TRBD1,TRBJ1-1,ASSSGTGTYTEAF
-,TRBV29-1,TRBD1,TRBJ1-2,SVTPGQGFWYGYT
-,TRBV6-5,TRBD2,TRBJ2-7,ASRTSGGTYEQY
few,TRBV13,-,TRBJ1-6,ASSYMGGLGDNSPLH
-,TRBV6-5,TRBD1,TRBJ1-1,ASSYQEGGGGTEAF
-,TRBV30,TRBD1,TRBJ1-6,AWSVQGAVNSPLH
-,TRBV6-5,TRBD1,TRBJ1-5,ASSSTGGADQPQH
-,TRBV29-1,-,TRBJ1-1,SVEEGGRRTEAF
-,TRBV30,-,TRBJ1-6,AWEPDGAYNSPLH
-,TRBV10-2,-,TRBJ1-2,ASSGQPYGYT
-,TRBV15,-,TRBJ1-1,ATTTSELTEAI
few,TRBV5-1,-,TRBJ1-2,ASSLLAGDYGYT
-,TRBV30,-,TRBJ1-2,AWSTTGPSYGYT
-,TRBV12-5,TRBD1,TRBJ2-1,ASGFSLPDRANEQF
few,TRBV14,-,TRBJ1-2,ASSQAGTGDGYT
-,TRBV11-2,TRBD1,TRBJ2-3,ASRRIEGAHRDTQY
-,TRBV7-9,TRBD1,TRBJ2-7,SSSFGTEYEQY
-,TRBV11-2,TRBD2,TRBJ2-1,ASRRLAGGRQF